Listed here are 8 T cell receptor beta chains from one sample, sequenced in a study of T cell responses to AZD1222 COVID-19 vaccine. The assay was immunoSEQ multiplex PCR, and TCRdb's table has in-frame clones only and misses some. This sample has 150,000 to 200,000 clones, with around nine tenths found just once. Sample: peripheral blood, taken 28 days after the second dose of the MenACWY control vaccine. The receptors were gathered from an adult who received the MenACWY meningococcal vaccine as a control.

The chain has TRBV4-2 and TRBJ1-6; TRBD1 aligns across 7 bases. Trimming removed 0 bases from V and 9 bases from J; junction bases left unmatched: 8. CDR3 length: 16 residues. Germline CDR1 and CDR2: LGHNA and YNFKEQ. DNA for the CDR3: TGTGCCAGCAGCCAAGATGGGAGAGGGGGCGGTTCACCCCTCCACTTT. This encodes CASSQDGRGGGSPLHF.

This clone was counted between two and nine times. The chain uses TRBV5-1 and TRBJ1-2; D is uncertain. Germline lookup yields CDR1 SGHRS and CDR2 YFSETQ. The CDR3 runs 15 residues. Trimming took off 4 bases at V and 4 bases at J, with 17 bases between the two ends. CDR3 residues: CASSASGSPGYGYTF. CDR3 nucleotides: TGCGCCAGCAGCGCGTCGGGCAGCCCAGGCTATGGCTACACCTTC.

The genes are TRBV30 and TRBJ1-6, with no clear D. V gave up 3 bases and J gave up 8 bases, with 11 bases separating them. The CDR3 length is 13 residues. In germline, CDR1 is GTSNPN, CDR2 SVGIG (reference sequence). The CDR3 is CAWRINSDSPLHF. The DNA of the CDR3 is TGTGCCTGGAGAATTAACAGCGATTCACCCCTCCACTTT. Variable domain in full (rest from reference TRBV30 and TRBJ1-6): SQTIHQWPATLVQPVGSPLSLECTVEGTSNPNLYWYRQAAGRGLQLLFYSVGIGQISSEVPQNLSASRPQDRQFILSSKKLLLSDSGFYLCAWRINSDSPLHFGNGTRLTVT.

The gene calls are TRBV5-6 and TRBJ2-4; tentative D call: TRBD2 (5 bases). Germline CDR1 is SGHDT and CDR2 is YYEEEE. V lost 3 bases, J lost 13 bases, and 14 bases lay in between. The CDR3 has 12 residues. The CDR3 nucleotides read TGTGCCAGCAGCTCCGGAGGCTGGGCCCAGTACTTC. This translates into CASSSGGWAQYF.

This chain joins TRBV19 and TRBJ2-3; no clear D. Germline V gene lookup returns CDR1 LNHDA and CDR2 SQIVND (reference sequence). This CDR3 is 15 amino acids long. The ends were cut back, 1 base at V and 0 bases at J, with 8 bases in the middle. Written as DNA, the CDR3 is TGTGCCAGTAGTATAGGTGGTGGAAGCACAGATACGCAGTATTTT. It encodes CASSIGGGSTDTQYF.

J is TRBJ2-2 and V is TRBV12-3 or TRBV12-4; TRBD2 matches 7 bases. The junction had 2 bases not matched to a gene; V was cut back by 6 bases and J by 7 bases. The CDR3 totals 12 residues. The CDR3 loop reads CASRPGGGELFF. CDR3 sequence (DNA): TGTGCCAGCAGGCCGGGAGGCGGGGAGCTGTTTTTT.

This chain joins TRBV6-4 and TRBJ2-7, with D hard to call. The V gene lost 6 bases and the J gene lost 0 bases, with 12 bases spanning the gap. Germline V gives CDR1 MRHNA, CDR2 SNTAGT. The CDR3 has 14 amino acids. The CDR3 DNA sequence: TGTGCCAGCAGCGTTCTTCCGGGCTCCTACGAGCAGTACTTC. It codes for CASSVLPGSYEQYF.

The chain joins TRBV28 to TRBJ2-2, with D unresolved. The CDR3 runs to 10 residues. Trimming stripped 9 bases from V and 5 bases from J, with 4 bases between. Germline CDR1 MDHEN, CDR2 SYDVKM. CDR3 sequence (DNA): TGTGCCAGTTCGACCGGGGAGCTGTTTTTT. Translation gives CASSTGELFF.